Presented here are 20 T cell receptor beta chains from one specimen sequenced in a study of shared clonotypes between healthy human individuals. Generated by immunoSEQ multiplex PCR, the TCRdb table keeps only in-frame clones and is missing some. The sample consists of roughly 1.5 million clones, around 98% of them appearing once. The sample was naive CD4+ T cells sorted from blood. Subset given: CD45RA+ positively selected. The receptors were gathered from a man aged 25-40 years in good health.

The chain is built from TRBV6-1 and TRBJ1-5; 9 bases fit TRBD1. This CDR3 region has 15 residues. Germline trimming cut 6 bases from V and 6 bases from J; bases unmatched to any gene: 9. Germline V gene lookup returns CDR1 MNHNS and CDR2 SASEGT. In nucleotides, the CDR3 is TGTGCCAGCAGCGAGGGACAGGGCGTGAGTCAGCCCCAGCATTTT. It yields the protein CASSEGQGVSQPQHF.

The chain is built from TRBV7-2 and TRBJ2-1; 9 bases line up with TRBD2. The length of the CDR3 is 16 residues. CDR1 SGHTA and CDR2 FQGNSA come from the germline V gene. V shed 4 bases and J 12 bases; nucleotides not matched to a gene: 16. CDR3 protein: CASSSTSGRPHLGQFF. The CDR3, as DNA: TGTGCCAGCAGCTCGACTAGCGGTCGACCCCACTTAGGGCAGTTCTTC.

The chain has TRBV5-1 and TRBJ2-2, with 11 bases aligning to TRBD2. J was trimmed by 3 bases and V by 0 bases; bases with no gene match: 1. The CDR3 spans 16 residues. Germline V CDR1 and CDR2: SGHRS, YFSETQ. CDR3 in DNA: TGCGCCAGCAGCTTGGGACTAGCGGGACACACCGGGGAGCTGTTTTTT. Translating gives CASSLGLAGHTGELFF.

This rearrangement joins TRBV15 to TRBJ2-3; D might be TRBD1 (5 bases). The CDR3 runs to 18 residues. Germline values: CDR1 LNHNV, CDR2 YYDKDF (reference sequence). Trimming stripped 0 bases from V and 4 bases from J, with 20 bases between. CDR3 in DNA: TGTGCCACCAGCAGAGAGTCCCCCAGGGCCAGTTTCGCAGATACGCAGTATTTT. Its protein is CATSRESPRASFADTQYF.

In its sample, this clone was seen once. The chain has TRBV6-1 and TRBJ1-1; D may be TRBD1 (5 bases). Germline CDR1 is MNHNS and CDR2 is SASEGT. The CDR3 consists of 14 residues. Trimming shortened V by 6 bases and J by 1 base, and 12 bases separated the two germline ends. The CDR3 sequence: CASRTPGQNTEAFF. The CDR3 DNA is TGTGCCAGCAGGACGCCAGGACAGAACACTGAAGCTTTCTTT.

As regards this clone: The sample contains more than one DNA sequence encoding this CDR3. The chain recombines TRBV18 with TRBJ2-7; TRBD2 aligns across 8 bases. The germline CDR1 and CDR2 sequences are KGHSH and LQKENI. CDR3 size: 14 residues. Trimming removed 2 bases from V and 3 bases from J; junction bases left unmatched: 3. CDR3 protein: CASSPSGSLYEQYF. The CDR3 coding sequence is TGTGCCAGCTCACCAAGCGGGAGCCTCTACGAGCAGTACTTC.

This rearrangement joins TRBV27 to TRBJ1-2; TRBD1 agrees at 7 bases. Germline V lookup: CDR1 MNHEY, CDR2 SMNVEV (reference sequence). This CDR3 has 13 residues. Losses at the gene ends were 7 bases for V and 4 bases for J; bases not matched to a gene: 6. CDR3 sequence (DNA): TGTGCCAGCACAAGGGGGCATGGCTATGGCTACACCTTC. This sequence encodes CASTRGHGYGYTF.

The rearrangement joins TRBV29-1 to TRBJ2-1, with 11 positions matching TRBD2. The germline V gene encodes CDR1 SQVTM and CDR2 ANQGSEA. The CDR3 is 13 residues long. V dropped 7 bases and J dropped 9; count of bases not matched to a gene: 8. CDR3 nucleotides: TGCAGCGGTCTAGCGGGAGGTAGGGTTGAGCAGTTCTTC. Translation gives CSGLAGGRVEQFF.

This chain uses TRBV29-1 with TRBJ1-1; unclear D gene. CDR1 SQVTM and CDR2 ANQGSEA come from the germline V gene. V lost 0 bases to trimming and J lost 1 base, with 12 bases between them. CDR3 length: 15 residues. The CDR3 region is CSVEDRRKQNTEAFF. The CDR3 DNA reads as TGCAGCGTTGAAGACAGGAGGAAACAGAACACTGAAGCTTTCTTT. Supplemented by reference TRBV29-1 and TRBJ1-1, the full variable domain reads SAVISQKPSRDICQRGTSLTIQCQVDSQVTMMFWYRQQPGQSLTLIATANQGSEATYESGFVIDKFPISRPNLTFSTLTVSNMSPEDSSIYLCSVEDRRKQNTEAFFGQGTRLTVV.

The rearrangement joins TRBV14 to TRBJ2-7; D is ambiguous. Germline CDR1 reads SGHDN; CDR2 reads FVKESK. The CDR3 length is 13 residues. Trimming stripped 1 base from V and 3 bases from J, with 7 bases between. The CDR3 DNA sequence: TGTGCCAGCAGCCAAGTTCCCCTCTACGAGCAGTACTTC. Translation gives CASSQVPLYEQYF.

This clone appeared a few times. Within the sample, other DNA sequences also encode this same CDR3. This chain's CDR3 is CASSLVGGEYEQYF. DNA of the CDR3: TGTGCCAGCAGCTTAGTTGGGGGAGAATACGAGCAGTACTTC. The rearrangement links TRBV11-2 to TRBJ2-7; D could derive from TRBD1 or TRBD2 (5 bases each). CDR1 is SGHAT, CDR2 FQNNGV, per germline. The CDR3 spans 14 residues. V lost 1 base and J 4 bases, leaving 11 bases between the germline ends. Drawing the rest from reference TRBV11-2 and TRBJ2-7, the complete variable domain is EAGVAQSPRYKIIEKRQSVAFWCNPISGHATLYWYQQILGQGPKLLIQFQNNGVVDDSQLPKDRFSAERLKGVDSTLKIQPAKLEDSAVYLCASSLVGGEYEQYFGPGTRLTVT.

The V call is TRBV10-3, the J call TRBJ2-3; 8 bases fit TRBD1. The CDR3 totals 16 residues. Germline-derived CDR1 and CDR2 are ENHRY and SYGVKD. The V and J ends lost 2 bases and 2 bases, in that order; junction bases with no gene match: 6. This CDR3 is CAISEADRVYTDTQYF. The DNA of the CDR3 is TGTGCCATCAGTGAGGCGGACAGGGTATACACAGATACGCAGTATTTT.

The chain joins TRBV4-3 to TRBJ2-1; 9 nucleotides line up with TRBD1. V was clipped by 4 bases and J by 6 bases; unmatched bases: 4. The CDR3 loop spans 14 amino acids. In germline, CDR1 is LGHNA, CDR2 YSLEER. In DNA, the CDR3 is TGCGCCAGCAGCCTCACGGACAGGGGCAATGAGCAGTTCTTC. Amino acid sequence: CASSLTDRGNEQFF.

This clone showed up just once. J is TRBJ2-7 and V is TRBV28; perhaps D is TRBD1 or TRBD2 (6 bases each). V was trimmed by 6 bases and J by 1 base, leaving 16 bases between them. The CDR3 sequence is 15 residues long. Germline CDR1 MDHEN, CDR2 SYDVKM. The CDR3 DNA follows: TGTGCCAGCAGCGTTCAAGGGGGGCGTTCCTACGAGCAGTACTTC. Residues: CASSVQGGRSYEQYF.

This sequence joins TRBV7-2 and TRBJ2-6; D gene unclear. Deletions cut 5 bases from V and 3 bases from J, with 17 bases between. CDR1 is SGHTA and CDR2 is FQGNSA in the germline V gene. This CDR3 has 17 amino acids. The CDR3 loop is CASSLNPRSFGANVLTF. CDR3 nucleotides: TGTGCCAGCAGCCTAAATCCTAGGAGCTTTGGGGCCAACGTCCTGACTTTC. The whole variable domain, filled in from reference TRBV7-2 and TRBJ2-6, reads GAGVSQSPSNKVTEKGKDVELRCDPISGHTALYWYRQSLGQGLEFLIYFQGNSAPDKSGLPSDRFSAERTGGSVSTLTIQRTQQEDSAVYLCASSLNPRSFGANVLTFGAGSRLTVL.

The genes are TRBV19 and TRBJ2-3; possible D gene TRBD2, 6 bases. Per germline, CDR1 LNHDA and CDR2 SQIVND (reference sequence). V shed 6 bases and J shed 0 bases, with 10 bases lying between them. The CDR3 spans 14 residues. In DNA, the CDR3 is TGTGCCAGTAGCGGCGGGGTTAGCACAGATACGCAGTATTTT. Amino acid sequence: CASSGGVSTDTQYF.

V is TRBV5-1 and J is TRBJ2-1, with TRBD2 matching 12 bases. CDR3 length equals 16 residues. Trimming cost V 4 bases and J 2 bases; bases outside gene matches: 4. The germline V gene encodes CDR1 SGHRS and CDR2 YFSETQ. CDR3 protein: CASSQRTSGTYNEQFF. The DNA of the CDR3 is TGCGCCAGCAGCCAGCGGACTAGCGGGACCTACAATGAGCAGTTCTTC.

The chain links TRBV27 to TRBJ1-5, with D possibly TRBD1 on 6 matching bases. This CDR3 has 14 amino acids. Looked up from germline, CDR1 is MNHEY and CDR2 is SMNVEV (reference sequence). V lost 5 bases, J lost 3 bases, and 11 bases lay in between. DNA of the CDR3: TGTGCCAGCAGTGGCCGGGACACCAATCAGCCCCAGCATTTT. It codes for CASSGRDTNQPQHF.

Here the CDR3 DNA reads TGTGCCAGCAGTTTAGTCCTGGGAGAGACCCAGTACTTC. This gives the protein CASSLVLGETQYF. V usage is TRBV6-5 and J usage is TRBJ2-5; unclear D gene. Trimming took off 4 bases at V and 4 bases at J, with 10 bases between the two ends. Germline V lookup: CDR1 MNHEY, CDR2 SVGAGI. This CDR3 has 13 amino acids.

The chain is built from TRBV10-3 and TRBJ2-1; D is uncertain. This CDR3 has 12 amino acids. The germline gives CDR1 ENHRY, CDR2 SYGVKD. The V end lost 4 bases, the J end lost 10 bases, and 11 bases lay between the germline ends. The CDR3 protein is CAISADLGEQFF. Here the CDR3 DNA reads TGTGCCATCAGTGCCGACTTAGGGGAGCAGTTCTTC.